This T cell receptor beta chain was sequenced for a study of T cells expressing NK-cell markers. Reprocessing the 5' RACE reads, TCRdb reports a single entry for every CDR3 protein and omits DNA. Recorded for this sample: 350,000 to 500,000 distinct CDR3 sequences. The CDR3 sequence is 19 residues long. Germline V gene sequence: CDR1 SGDLS, CDR2 YYNGEE. Sequencing used blood T cells: a sorted CD56 or NKG2C T cell subset, CD4+ or CD8+ T cells, or bulk PBMC T cells (not recorded which). This receptor was taken from a woman between 18 and 75 years old in good health. The rearrangement uses TRBV9 and TRBJ2-1; TCRdb selects TRBD1, and the lack of DNA leaves this call unchecked. CDR3 in amino acids: CASSVAPGGVLTSYNEQFF.